This TCR beta chain was found in a study of blood T cell repertoires in COVID-19. Study information: Italy, Spain and the United States were the sources of the convalescent and acute COVID-19 samples. PBMCs, B-cell-depleted T cells, or T cells provided the cDNA or gDNA that made up the material.

Enrolment of Seattle patients took place during active infection, and they were followed longitudinally. Authors' data handling: Estimated nucleated cell counts came from reference gene primer amplification. Sequenced by immunoSEQ multiplex PCR; TCRdb stores in-frame clones only, minus some. That table gives V, J and clone size, and the DNA gave D and trimming. The table includes fewer than 450,000 clones, 87% detected once. The germline V gene encodes CDR1 SGHDN and CDR2 FVKESK. J was trimmed by 6 bases and V by 1 base; bases with no gene match: 5. The CDR3 extends over 16 amino acids. Sequencing was done on a sample of peripheral blood. The sequence was obtained from a woman in her forties or fifties with COVID-19, enrolled during active disease. The J gene is TRBJ2-2, the V gene TRBV14, with 10 bases identical to TRBD2. CDR3 residues: CASSQVAGGSAGELFF. The CDR3 DNA sequence: TGTGCCAGCAGCCAAGTAGCGGGAGGCTCCGCCGGGGAGCTGTTTTTT. Variable domain in full (rest from reference TRBV14 and TRBJ2-2): EAGVTQFPSHSVIEKGQTVTLRCDPISGHDNLYWYRRVMGKEIKFLLHFVKESKQDESGMPNNRFLAERTGGTYSTLKVQPAELEDSGVYFCASSQVAGGSAGELFFGEGSRLTVL.